The 7 T cell receptor beta chains below all came from one sample that was sequenced in a study of memory CD4+ T cells and cytomegalovirus serostatus. The table came from immunoSEQ multiplex PCR; TCRdb's copy has only in-frame clones and leaves some out. The sample consists of about 25,000 clones, approximately 71% of them appearing once. The sort gate was single viable CD3+CD4+CD8-CD45RO+ cells for memory CD4+ T cells. Source material: memory CD4+ T cells from blood. These receptors all come from an adult in good health and CMV-seronegative.

This clone was detected a few times. The chain is built from TRBV29-1 and TRBJ1-4, with D unclear. Germline V gene lookup returns CDR1 SQVTM and CDR2 ANQGSEA. Trimming removed 4 bases from V and 7 bases from J, with 16 bases in between. This CDR3 is built from 14 residues. In DNA, the CDR3 is TGCAGCGTTGTTTTTGGCACAGTGGGTGAAAAACTGTTTTTT. It encodes CSVVFGTVGEKLFF.

This chain joins TRBV5-1 and TRBJ1-2; D not certain. The CDR3 spans 14 residues. Germline V gene sequence: CDR1 SGHRS, CDR2 YFSETQ. The V and J ends lost 9 bases and 1 base respectively, with 16 bases between them. This chain's CDR3 is CATTPDGLNYGYTF. The CDR3 nucleotides read TGCGCCACTACACCGGACGGACTTAACTATGGCTACACCTTC.

This chain joins TRBV10-2 and TRBJ2-7; 8 positions match TRBD2. Germline V CDR1 and CDR2: WSHSY, SAAADI. The CDR3 runs to 16 residues. Trimming removed 0 bases from V and 3 bases from J; junction bases left unmatched: 7. CDR3: CASSESYGLAGYEQYF. CDR3 nucleotide sequence: TGCGCCAGCAGTGAGTCTTATGGGCTAGCGGGCTACGAGCAGTACTTC.

This chain joins TRBV27 and TRBJ2-3; 9 nucleotides align to TRBD2. V lost 4 bases and J lost 0; bases outside the gene matches: 5. Germline V gene sequence: CDR1 MNHEY, CDR2 SMNVEV (reference sequence). The length of the CDR3 is 16 residues. In nucleotides, the CDR3 is TGTGCCAGCAGTTCCCGACTAGCGGAGAGCACAGATACGCAGTATTTT. This sequence encodes CASSSRLAESTDTQYF.

This clone turned up a few times. The chain employs TRBV7-8 and TRBJ2-4, with D unresolved. V was shortened by 5 bases and J by 2 bases, with 16 bases between the two germline ends. The CDR3 covers 16 residues. Germline V gene data show CDR1 as SGHVS and CDR2 as FQNEAQ. The CDR3 loop reads CASSPYTLGPKNIQYF. CDR3 nucleotides: TGTGCCAGCAGCCCATACACTCTAGGACCCAAAAACATTCAGTACTTC.

V usage is TRBV7-8 and J usage is TRBJ2-7; 14 bases match TRBD2. The CDR3 runs to 15 residues. V lost 5 bases to trimming and J lost 5 bases; unmatched junction nucleotides: 5. Germline-derived CDR1 and CDR2 are SGHVS and FQNEAQ. CDR3 loop: CASSRGLAGVDEQYF. CDR3 DNA sequence: TGTGCCAGCAGCCGGGGACTAGCGGGGGTCGACGAGCAGTACTTC.

The chain has TRBV19 and TRBJ1-2, with D tentatively TRBD1 (5 bases). The ends were cut back, 5 bases at V and 4 bases at J, with 14 bases in the middle. CDR1 is LNHDA and CDR2 is SQIVND in the germline V gene (reference sequence). This CDR3 contains 14 residues. The CDR3 DNA is TGTGCCAGTAGTGCACAGGTGGGAATCTATGGCTACACCTTC. It yields the protein CASSAQVGIYGYTF.